Following are 19 T cell receptor beta chains from one sample sequenced in a study of OX40 agonist ivuxolimab in advanced cancers. Data came from immunoSEQ multiplex PCR; TCRdb stores just in-frame clones and leaves some out. The sample lists about 69,000 clones, just over 90% occurring once. The sequencing used CD4+ or CD8+ T cells sorted from blood, collected in a trial of the OX40 agonist ivuxolimab. The receptor source for this set is an adult with an advanced solid tumor such as melanoma, head and neck, liver or kidney cancer.

The chain joins TRBV13 to TRBJ2-7; 10 nucleotides match TRBD1. Trimming removed 6 bases from V and 7 bases from J; junction bases left unmatched: 9. CDR1 PRHDT and CDR2 FYEKMQ come from the germline V gene (reference sequence). The CDR3 consists of 14 residues. CDR3 sequence: CASRSGTGVEEQYF. The CDR3 DNA reads as TGTGCCAGCAGGTCCGGGACAGGGGTAGAAGAGCAGTACTTC.

The chain uses TRBV4-1 and TRBJ2-1; D is unclear. The germline V gene has CDR1 MGHRA and CDR2 YSYEKL. CDR3 size: 16 residues. Deletions cut 1 base from V and 4 bases from J, with 14 bases between. CDR3 bases: TGCGCCAGCAGCCAAGGATCCGGGTCGCGGTACAATGAGCAGTTCTTC. It is translated as CASSQGSGSRYNEQFF.

The chain combines TRBV28 with TRBJ2-1; D ambiguous. The ends were cut back, 5 bases at V and 0 bases at J, with 11 bases in the middle. The V gene's germline CDR1 is MDHEN and CDR2 SYDVKM. The CDR3 loop spans 15 amino acids. The CDR3 nucleotides read TGTGCCAGCAGTGTTCTAGAGAGCTCCTACAATGAGCAGTTCTTC. It codes for CASSVLESSYNEQFF.

The J gene is TRBJ2-7, the V gene TRBV7-6; D might be TRBD2 (5 bases). The germline gives CDR1 SGHVS, CDR2 FNYEAQ. V dropped 1 base and J dropped 4 bases, with 11 bases sitting between them. There are 14 residues in the CDR3. The CDR3 is CASSLVGSRYEQYF. CDR3 sequence (DNA): TGTGCCAGCAGCTTAGTAGGGAGTCGTTACGAGCAGTACTTC.

This CDR3 reads CASSQGVGTDNSNYGYTF. The CDR3 DNA sequence: TGCGCCAGCAGCCAAGGGGTGGGGACAGATAATTCTAACTATGGCTACACCTTC. The rearrangement links TRBV4-3 to TRBJ1-2, with 7 positions matching TRBD1. The CDR3 spans 18 residues. CDR1 and CDR2 from the germline V gene are LGHNA and YSLEER. V lost 1 base, J lost 0 bases, and 11 bases stayed unmatched.

This chain joins TRBV6-5 and TRBJ2-7; 8 bases line up with TRBD1. There are 13 residues in the CDR3. The V gene end was trimmed by 3 bases and the J gene end by 5 bases; junction bases not matched to a gene: 3. Germline V gene lookup returns CDR1 MNHEY and CDR2 SVGAGI. Written as DNA, the CDR3 is TGTGCCAGCAGTTATGGACAGGGTCACGAGCAGTACTTC. As protein: CASSYGQGHEQYF.

The chain joins TRBV7-5 to TRBJ1-1. TRBV7-5 is labeled a pseudogene. The CDR3 has 14 residues. The CDR3 reads CARSLGPDFNRAFF. Here the CDR3 DNA reads TGTGCCAGAAGCTTGGGACCGGACTTCAATAGGGCTTTCTTT.

The chain carries TRBV7-9 and TRBJ1-1, with 9 bases that match TRBD1. Germline V gene sequence: CDR1 SEHNR, CDR2 FQNEAQ (reference sequence). The CDR3 loop spans 17 amino acids. V lost 2 bases, J lost 4 bases, and 11 bases stayed unmatched. Here the CDR3 DNA reads TGTGCCAGCAGCTTATCCCGGGGACAGGGCTGGCGCACTGAAGCTTTCTTT. Its protein product is CASSLSRGQGWRTEAFF.

V usage is TRBV28 and J usage is TRBJ2-1; D call uncertain. Germline CDR1 and CDR2: MDHEN and SYDVKM. V was clipped by 5 bases and J by 5 bases, with 4 bases between them. This CDR3 region has 11 residues. In DNA, the CDR3 is TGTGCCAGCAGTCCACACAATGAGCAGTTCTTC. Encoded protein: CASSPHNEQFF.

The gene calls are TRBV19 and TRBJ1-1; D is unresolved. Germline V gene lookup returns CDR1 LNHDA and CDR2 SQIVND (reference sequence). This CDR3 spans 12 amino acids. V was clipped by 7 bases and J by 4 bases, with 10 bases between them. The CDR3 sequence is CASKVSGTEAFF. CDR3 in DNA: TGTGCCAGTAAGGTTAGTGGCACTGAAGCTTTCTTT.

The CDR3 bases are TGTGCCAGCAGTGAAGGGACAGGGGGTTACAATGAGCAGTTCTTC. Its protein product is CASSEGTGGYNEQFF. The chain uses TRBV6-1 and TRBJ2-1; TRBD1 agrees at 10 bases. Per the germline V gene, CDR1 is MNHNS and CDR2 is SASEGT. CDR3 length: 15 amino acids. V lost 1 base to trimming and J lost 4 bases; unmatched junction nucleotides: 1.

Details on this clone: Sequence at one end of the junction differs from germline and may be a read error. CDR3 region: CASSSPGNPEAFF. Here the CDR3 DNA reads TGTGCCAGCAGCTCCCCAGGGAACCCTGAAGCTTTCTTT. The V and J genes are TRBV7-9 and TRBJ1-1, with D perhaps TRBD1 (5 bases). The CDR3 is 13 residues long. Germline lookup yields CDR1 SEHNR and CDR2 FQNEAQ (reference sequence).

This clone was seen just once. Mismatch with germline at one junction end may stem from a read error. This sequence joins TRBV10-3 and TRBJ2-3; weak D call: TRBD2 (7 bases). Germline CDR1 is ENHRY and CDR2 is SYGVKD. The length of the CDR3 is 16 residues. CDR3 region: CAISESRGGGRDTQYF. Here the CDR3 DNA reads TGTGCCATCAGCGAGTCGAGAGGGGGGGGACGAGATACGCAGTATTTT.

The chain links TRBV19 to TRBJ1-4; D is ambiguous. The CDR3 has 13 residues. Germline lookup yields CDR1 LNHDA and CDR2 SQIVND (reference sequence). Trimming removed 2 bases at V and 3 bases at J, with 4 bases between. The chain's CDR3 is CASSIRSNEKLFF. CDR3 bases: TGTGCCAGTAGTATACGGTCTAATGAAAAACTGTTTTTT.

Turning to this clone: This same CDR3 is encoded by further DNA sequences in the sample. J is TRBJ2-7 and V is TRBV6-5; tentative D call: TRBD1 (7 bases). Germline V gene lookup returns CDR1 MNHEY and CDR2 SVGAGI. The CDR3 has 12 residues. V was shortened by 8 bases and J by 5 bases, with 13 bases between the two germline ends. Here the CDR3 reads CASQGGSHEQYF. The CDR3 DNA reads as TGTGCCAGCCAGGGGGGATCCCACGAGCAGTACTTC.

Remarks on this clone: Compared with germline, one end of the junction differs, possibly owing to a read error. The chain carries TRBV19 and TRBJ2-3; tentatively, D is TRBD2 (6 bases). The CDR3 is 11 residues long. Germline CDR1 reads LNHDA; CDR2 reads SQIVND (reference sequence). The CDR3: CASGVGDLAVF. CDR3 nucleotides: TGTGCCAGTGGGGTGGGAGACTTAGCGGTTTTT.

This clone was observed a handful of times. The chain combines TRBV19 with TRBJ1-1; D possibly corresponds to TRBD1 (5 bases). This CDR3 comprises 12 residues. V was pared by 7 bases and J by 5 bases, with 11 bases between. Germline-derived CDR1 and CDR2 are LNHDA and SQIVND (reference sequence). The CDR3 protein is CASTEGVTEAFF. Written as DNA, the CDR3 is TGTGCCAGTACCGAAGGGGTGACTGAAGCTTTCTTT.

The J gene is TRBJ1-1, the V gene TRBV11-3; D is possibly TRBD1 (6 bases). This CDR3 region has 13 residues. Between the trimmed V and J ends, which lost 0 bases and 10 bases, there was a span of 12 bases. CDR1 is SGHNT, CDR2 YENEEA, per germline. In DNA, the CDR3 is TGTGCCAGCAGCTTAGATCTTGGCAGGGGAGCTTTCTTT. It translates to CASSLDLGRGAFF.

The chain couples TRBV19 to TRBJ1-1; possibly TRBD1 for D (5 bases). Trimming removed 1 base from V and 3 bases from J, with 12 bases in between. The CDR3 is 15 amino acids. Germline lookup yields CDR1 LNHDA and CDR2 SQIVND (reference sequence). The CDR3 DNA is TGTGCCAGTAGTATAGGGGCCGCGGGGGACACTGAAGCTTTCTTT. Its translation is CASSIGAAGDTEAFF.